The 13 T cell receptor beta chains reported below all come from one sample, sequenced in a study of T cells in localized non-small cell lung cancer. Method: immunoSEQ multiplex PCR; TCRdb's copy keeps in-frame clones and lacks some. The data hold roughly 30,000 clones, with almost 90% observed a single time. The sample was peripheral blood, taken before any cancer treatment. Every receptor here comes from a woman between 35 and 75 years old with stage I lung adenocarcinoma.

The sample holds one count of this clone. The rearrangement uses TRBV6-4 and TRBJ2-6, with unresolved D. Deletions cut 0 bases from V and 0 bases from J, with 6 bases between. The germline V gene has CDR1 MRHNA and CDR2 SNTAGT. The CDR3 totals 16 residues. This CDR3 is CASSDSRASGANVLTF. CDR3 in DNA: TGTGCCAGCAGTGACTCAAGGGCCTCTGGGGCCAACGTCCTGACTTTC.

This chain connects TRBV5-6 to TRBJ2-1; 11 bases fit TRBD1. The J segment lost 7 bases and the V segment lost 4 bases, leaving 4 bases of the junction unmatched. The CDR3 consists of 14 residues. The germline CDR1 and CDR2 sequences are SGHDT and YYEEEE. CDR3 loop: CASSGDRGWNEQFF. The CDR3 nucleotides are TGTGCCAGCAGCGGGGACAGGGGGTGGAATGAGCAGTTCTTC.

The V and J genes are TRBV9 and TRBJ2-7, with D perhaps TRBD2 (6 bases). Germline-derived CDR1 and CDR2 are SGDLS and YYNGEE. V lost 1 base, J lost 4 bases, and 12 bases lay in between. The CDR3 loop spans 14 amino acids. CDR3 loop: CASSVHQAGYEQYF. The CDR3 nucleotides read TGTGCCAGCAGCGTACACCAGGCGGGGTACGAGCAGTACTTC.

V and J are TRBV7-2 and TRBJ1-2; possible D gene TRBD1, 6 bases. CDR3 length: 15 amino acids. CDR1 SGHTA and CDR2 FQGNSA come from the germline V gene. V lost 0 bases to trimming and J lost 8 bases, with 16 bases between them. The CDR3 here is CASSLATGTSGGYTF. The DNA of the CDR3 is TGTGCCAGCAGCTTAGCCACAGGGACCTCCGGGGGCTACACCTTC.

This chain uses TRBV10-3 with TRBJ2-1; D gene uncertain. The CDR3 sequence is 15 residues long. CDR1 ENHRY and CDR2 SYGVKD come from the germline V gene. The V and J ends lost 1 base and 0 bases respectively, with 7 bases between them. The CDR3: CAISEFSGSYNEQFF. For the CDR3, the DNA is TGTGCCATCAGTGAGTTCAGTGGCTCCTACAATGAGCAGTTCTTC.

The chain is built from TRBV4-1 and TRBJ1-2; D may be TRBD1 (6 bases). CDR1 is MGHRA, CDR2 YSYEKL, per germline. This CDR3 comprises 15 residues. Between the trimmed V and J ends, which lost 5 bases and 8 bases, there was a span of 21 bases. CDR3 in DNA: TGCGCCAGCAGCTCCCTGGAAACAGGGTTCTACGGCTACACCTTC. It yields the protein CASSSLETGFYGYTF.

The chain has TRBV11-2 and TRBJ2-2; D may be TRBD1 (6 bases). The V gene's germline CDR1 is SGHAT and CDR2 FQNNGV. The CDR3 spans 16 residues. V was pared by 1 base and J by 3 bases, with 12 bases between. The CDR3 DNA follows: TGTGCCAGCAGCTTAGTAAGGGGGTTCTACACCGGGGAGCTGTTTTTT. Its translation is CASSLVRGFYTGELFF.

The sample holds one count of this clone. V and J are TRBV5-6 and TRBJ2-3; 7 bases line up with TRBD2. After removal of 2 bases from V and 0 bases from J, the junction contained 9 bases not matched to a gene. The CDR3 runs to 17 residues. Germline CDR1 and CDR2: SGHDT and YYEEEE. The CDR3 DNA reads TGTGCCAGCAGCTTTGAGGGGAGGCGGGGGAGCACAGATACGCAGTATTTT. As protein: CASSFEGRRGSTDTQYF.

The chain's CDR3 is CASSRERGGRTEAFF. The CDR3 region has the DNA TGTGCCAGCAGTCGAGAAAGGGGGGGAAGGACTGAAGCTTTCTTT. The V gene is TRBV2, the J gene TRBJ1-1; D perhaps matches TRBD1 (6 bases). V shed 5 bases and J shed 5 bases, with 18 bases lying between them. The CDR3 is 15 amino acids. Germline V CDR1 and CDR2: SNHLY, FYNNEI.

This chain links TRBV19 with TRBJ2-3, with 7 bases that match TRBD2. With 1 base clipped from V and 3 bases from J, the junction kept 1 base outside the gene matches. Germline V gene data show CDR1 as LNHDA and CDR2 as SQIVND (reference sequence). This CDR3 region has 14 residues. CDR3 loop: CASSIGTRTDTQYF. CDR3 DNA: TGTGCCAGTAGTATAGGGACTAGGACAGATACGCAGTATTTT. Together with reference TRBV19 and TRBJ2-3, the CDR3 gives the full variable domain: DGGITQSPKYLFRKEGQNVTLSCEQNLNHDAMYWYRQDPGQGLRLIYYSQIVNDFQKGDIAEGYSVSREKKESFPLTVTSAQKNPTAFYLCASSIGTRTDTQYFGPGTRLTVL.

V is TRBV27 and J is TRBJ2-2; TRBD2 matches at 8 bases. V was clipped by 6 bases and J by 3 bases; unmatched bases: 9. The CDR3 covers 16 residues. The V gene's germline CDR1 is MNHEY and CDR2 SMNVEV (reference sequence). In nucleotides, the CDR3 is TGTGCCAGCAGACTATTAGCGGGGCCTTACACCGGGGAGCTGTTTTTT. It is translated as CASRLLAGPYTGELFF.

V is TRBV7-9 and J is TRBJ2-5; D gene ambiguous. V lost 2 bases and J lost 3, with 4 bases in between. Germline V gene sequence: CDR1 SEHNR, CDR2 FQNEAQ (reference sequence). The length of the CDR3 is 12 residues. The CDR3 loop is CASSLTKETQYF. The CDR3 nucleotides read TGTGCCAGCAGCTTAACTAAAGAGACCCAGTACTTC.

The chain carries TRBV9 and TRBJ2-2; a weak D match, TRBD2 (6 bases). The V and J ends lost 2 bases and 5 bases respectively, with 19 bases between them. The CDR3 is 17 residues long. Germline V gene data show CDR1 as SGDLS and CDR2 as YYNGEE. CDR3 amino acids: CASSVFGRRVGTGELFF. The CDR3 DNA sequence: TGTGCCAGCAGCGTCTTCGGACGGAGGGTTGGGACCGGGGAGCTGTTTTTT.